This T cell receptor beta chain was recorded in a study of tumor and adjacent non-tumor tissue in lung cancer. Looking at the study overall: On average, productive TCRbeta reads reached about 4.17 million per sample.

Study-wide findings and caveats: Tumor TCR diversity, when higher, was linked to shorter survival.

The V gene's germline CDR1 is SGHAT and CDR2 FQNNGV. The CDR3 is 14 amino acids. On this clonotype itself: Its antigen remains unidentified. A junction boundary mismatches the germline segment, possibly from a read error.

RNA was extracted from bulk tissue without any cell sorting. More than 3 cm separated this lung sample from the edge of the tumor. Three rounds of nested PCR, following a modified ARM-PCR protocol, produced the TCRbeta library. TCRdb processed the multiplex PCR reads anew with MiXCR; each CDR3 protein has one entry. Seen here are tens of thousands of distinct CDR3 sequences, over 60% observed once, and the top ten hold more than 30%. This TCR derives from a man between 65 and 79 years old with non-small cell lung cancer. Sequencing input: distant non-tumor lung tissue. The chain is built from TRBV11-2 and TRBJ1-1; a possible D gene is TRBD1 (5 bases). CDR3 region: CASTLRQGLPEAFF. The CDR3 DNA is TGTGCCAGCACCTTAAGGCAGGGCTTACCTGAAGCTTTCTTT.